The entry that follows covers one T cell receptor beta chain sequence. Its target is unknown. This sample was included in a study of blood T cells in healthy people across ages. The study's findings and limits: Estimates based on one million T cells were treated as lower bounds.

The V gene's germline CDR1 is SQVTM and CDR2 ANQGSEA. Trimming left V 1 base short and J 7 bases short, with 16 bases between. The CDR3 extends over 14 amino acids. Primed by a sample-barcoded 5' primer and a J-beta primer mix, a second PCR proceeded for roughly 7 to 11 cycles. Through a template-switch adaptor with 12 random nucleotides, each cDNA molecule received a tag. TCRdb processed the 5' RACE reads anew with MiXCR; each CDR3 protein has one entry. The sample yields about 800,000 distinct CDR3 sequences, around 25% seen once. There were healthy Caucasian individuals from Russia, aged about 6 to 90, serving as donors. These data were likewise used in another study, on T cells of mothers and their children.

This TCR was sampled from a boy aged 5-17 years in good health. The sample comprised blood. This rearrangement joins TRBV29-1 to TRBJ1-1; D remains ambiguous. CDR3 DNA sequence: TGCAGCGTTGAAGCGAGACTGGTAAACGGTGAAGCTTTCTTT. The encoded protein is CSVEARLVNGEAFF.